Described below is a single T cell receptor (beta chain) sequence and its context. Using immunoSEQ multiplex PCR, the repertoire was profiled, and TCRdb retains in-frame clones only, with some absent. The table lists about 230,000 clones, more than 70% of them singletons. The data belong to a study of blood T cell repertoires in COVID-19. This TCR derives from a woman between 55 and 75 years old with acute or convalescent COVID-19. The sample consisted of peripheral blood.

The CDR3 sequence is CASSHGGDEKLFF. CDR3 DNA: TGTGCCAGCAGCCACGGTGGTGATGAAAAACTGTTTTTT. The chain is built from TRBV9 and TRBJ1-4, with D uncertain. Trimming took 4 bases from V and 6 from J, leaving 10 bases between them. From germline, CDR1 is SGDLS and CDR2 YYNGEE. There are 13 residues in the CDR3.